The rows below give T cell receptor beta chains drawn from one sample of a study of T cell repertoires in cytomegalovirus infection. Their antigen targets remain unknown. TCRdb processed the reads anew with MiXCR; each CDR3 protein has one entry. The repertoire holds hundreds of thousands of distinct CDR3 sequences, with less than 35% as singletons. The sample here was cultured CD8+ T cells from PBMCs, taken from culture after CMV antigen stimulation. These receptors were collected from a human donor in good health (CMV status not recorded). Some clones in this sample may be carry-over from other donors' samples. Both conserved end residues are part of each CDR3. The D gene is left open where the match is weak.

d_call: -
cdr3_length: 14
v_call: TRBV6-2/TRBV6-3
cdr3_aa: CASSTRVMNTEAFF

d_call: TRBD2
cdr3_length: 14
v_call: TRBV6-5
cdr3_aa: CASSWRGSPDEQYF

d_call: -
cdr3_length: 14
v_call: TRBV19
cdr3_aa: CASGADGSTDTQYF

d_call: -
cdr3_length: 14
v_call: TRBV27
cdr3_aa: CASSLFAQFNEQFF

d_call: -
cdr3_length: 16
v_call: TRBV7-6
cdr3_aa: CASSPPLWGAYNEQFF

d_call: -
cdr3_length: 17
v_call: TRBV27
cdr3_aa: CASRPPPIHRAGGEQYF

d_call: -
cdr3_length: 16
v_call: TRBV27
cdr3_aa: CASSPLVGMTTGELFF

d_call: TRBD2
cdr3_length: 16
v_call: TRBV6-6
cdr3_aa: CASSYGTSGGTETQYF

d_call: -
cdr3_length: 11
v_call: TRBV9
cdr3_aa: CASRQGFGYTF

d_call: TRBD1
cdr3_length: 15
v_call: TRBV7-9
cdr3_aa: CASSLADRGDQPQHF

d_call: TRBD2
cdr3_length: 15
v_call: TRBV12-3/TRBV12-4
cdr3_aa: CASSPQASGGDEQFF

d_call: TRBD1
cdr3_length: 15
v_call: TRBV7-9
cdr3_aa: CASSPRGPGYNEQFF

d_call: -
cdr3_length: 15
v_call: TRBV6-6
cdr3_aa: CASSRRVEAGGELFF

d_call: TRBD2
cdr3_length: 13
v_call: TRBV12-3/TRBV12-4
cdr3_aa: CASMTSGGNEQFF

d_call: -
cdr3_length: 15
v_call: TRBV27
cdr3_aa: CASSLSWSLDTEAFF

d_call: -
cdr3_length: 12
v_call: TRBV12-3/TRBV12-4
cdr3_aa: CASTDRGQPQHF

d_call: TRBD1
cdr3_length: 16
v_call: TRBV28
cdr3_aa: CASSFLLTGADTEAFF

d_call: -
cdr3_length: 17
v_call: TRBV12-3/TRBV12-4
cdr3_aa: CASSFGTESSYNSPLHF

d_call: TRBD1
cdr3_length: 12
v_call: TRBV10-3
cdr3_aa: CAIRAGGDGYTF

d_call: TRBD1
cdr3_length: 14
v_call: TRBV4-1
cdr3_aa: CASSHGQVTPEAFF

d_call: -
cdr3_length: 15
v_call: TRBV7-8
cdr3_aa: CASSLGWGLRTEAFF

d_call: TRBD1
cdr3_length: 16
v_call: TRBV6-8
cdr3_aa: CASREGGLGQKNIQYF

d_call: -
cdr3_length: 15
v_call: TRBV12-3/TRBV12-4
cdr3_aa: CASSLGAGAGETQYF

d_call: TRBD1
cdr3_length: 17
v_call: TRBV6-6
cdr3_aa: CASSYSDRIYSNQPQHF

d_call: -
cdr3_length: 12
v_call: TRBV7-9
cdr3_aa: CASSLWDSPLHF

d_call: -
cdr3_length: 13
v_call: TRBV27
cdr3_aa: CASSLFEPGEQFF

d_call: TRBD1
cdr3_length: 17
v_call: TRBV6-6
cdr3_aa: CASSHAREDRDRETQYF

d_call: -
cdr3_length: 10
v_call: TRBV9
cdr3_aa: CASKGQGYTF

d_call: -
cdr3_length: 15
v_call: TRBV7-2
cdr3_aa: CASSLAEGLYNEQFF

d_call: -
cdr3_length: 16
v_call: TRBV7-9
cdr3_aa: CASSLERYTSGTEAFF

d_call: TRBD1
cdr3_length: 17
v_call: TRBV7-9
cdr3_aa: CASSSGQGASIDYGYTF

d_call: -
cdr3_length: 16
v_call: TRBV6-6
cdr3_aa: CASSYVWGQGGDTQYF

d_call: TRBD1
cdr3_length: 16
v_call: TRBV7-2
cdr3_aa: CASSPGSGQGAIEQYF

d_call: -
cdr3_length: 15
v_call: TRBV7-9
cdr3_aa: CASSLGAGPIYGYTF

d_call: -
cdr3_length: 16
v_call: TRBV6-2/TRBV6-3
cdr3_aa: CASSSPRGFSADTRYF

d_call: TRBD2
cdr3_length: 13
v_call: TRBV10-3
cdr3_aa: CAIRLTSGNEQFF

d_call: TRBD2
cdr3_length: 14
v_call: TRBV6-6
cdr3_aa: CASSYVAGGDTQYF

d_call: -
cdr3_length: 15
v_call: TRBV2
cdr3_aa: CASSPPTLRADTQYF

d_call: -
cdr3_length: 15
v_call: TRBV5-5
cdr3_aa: CASSLGDRNNQPQHF

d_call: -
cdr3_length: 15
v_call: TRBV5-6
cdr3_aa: CASSPTVGLSGGYTF

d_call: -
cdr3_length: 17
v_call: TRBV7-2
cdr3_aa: CASSPHRGTSSYNEQFF

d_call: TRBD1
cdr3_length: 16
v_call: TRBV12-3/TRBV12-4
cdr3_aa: CASSFEPGQGTEKLFF

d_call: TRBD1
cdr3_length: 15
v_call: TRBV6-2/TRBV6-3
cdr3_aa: CASSYQGAATGELFF

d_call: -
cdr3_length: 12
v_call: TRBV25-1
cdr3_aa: CASREGDSPLHF

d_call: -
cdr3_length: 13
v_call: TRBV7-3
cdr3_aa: CASLEGQGTEAFF

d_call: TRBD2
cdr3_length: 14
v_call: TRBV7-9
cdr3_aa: CASHKAGTSNEQFF

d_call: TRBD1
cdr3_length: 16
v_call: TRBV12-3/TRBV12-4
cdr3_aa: CASRSLGQGATGELFF

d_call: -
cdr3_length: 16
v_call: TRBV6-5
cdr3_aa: CASSYPTNGGRDTQYF

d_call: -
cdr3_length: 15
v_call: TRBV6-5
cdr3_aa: CASTLQQGAATEAFF

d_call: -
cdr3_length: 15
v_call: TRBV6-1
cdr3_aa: CASSLRTDITYEQYF

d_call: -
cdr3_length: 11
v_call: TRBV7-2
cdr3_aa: CASRVMGTLHF

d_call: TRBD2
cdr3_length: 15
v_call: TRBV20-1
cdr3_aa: CSARVSGGGPGELFF

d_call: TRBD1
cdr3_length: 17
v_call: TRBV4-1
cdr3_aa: CASSQDKGAFSGNTIYF

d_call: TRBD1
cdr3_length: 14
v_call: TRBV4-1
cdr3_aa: CASSRGQGDYGYTF

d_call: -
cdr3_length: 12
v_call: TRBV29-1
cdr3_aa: CSWTGLGTEAFF

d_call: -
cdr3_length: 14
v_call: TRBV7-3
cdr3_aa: CASSSPGGSDTQYF

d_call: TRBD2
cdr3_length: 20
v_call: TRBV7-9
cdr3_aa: CASSSQGPAGGTSSYNEQFF

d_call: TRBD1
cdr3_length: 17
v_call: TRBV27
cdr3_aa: CASSSSSDRGLWNEQFF